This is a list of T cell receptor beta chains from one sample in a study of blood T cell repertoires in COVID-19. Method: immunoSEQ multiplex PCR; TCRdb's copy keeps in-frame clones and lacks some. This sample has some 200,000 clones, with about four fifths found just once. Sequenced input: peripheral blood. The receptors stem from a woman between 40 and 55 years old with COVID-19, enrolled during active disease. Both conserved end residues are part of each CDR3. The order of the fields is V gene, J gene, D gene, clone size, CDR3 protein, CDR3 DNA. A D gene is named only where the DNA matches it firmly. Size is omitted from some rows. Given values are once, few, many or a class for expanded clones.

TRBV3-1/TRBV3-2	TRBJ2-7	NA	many	CASSQAGRGAYEQYF	TGTGCCAGCAGCCAAGCGGGCAGGGGAGCCTACGAGCAGTACTTC
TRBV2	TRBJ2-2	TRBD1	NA	CASNSQGPGELFF	TGTGCCAGCAACTCACAGGGGCCCGGGGAGCTGTTTTTT
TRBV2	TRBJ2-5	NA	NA	CASMALGEVEETQYF	TGTGCCAGCATGGCCCTGGGGGAGGTTGAGGAGACCCAGTACTTC
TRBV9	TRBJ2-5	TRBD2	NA	CASSLSGGTETQYF	TGTGCCAGCAGCCTTAGCGGGGGGACGGAGACCCAGTACTTC
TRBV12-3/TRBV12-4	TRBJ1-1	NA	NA	CASSWAGEAFF	TGTGCCAGCAGTTGGGCGGGTGAAGCTTTCTTT
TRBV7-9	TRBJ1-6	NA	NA	CASSTLGQSLYNSPLHF	TGTGCCAGCAGCACCCTTGGACAGTCTCTGTATAATTCACCCCTCCACTTT
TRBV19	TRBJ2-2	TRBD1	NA	CASTGGGLKTGELFF	TGTGCCAGTACAGGGGGCGGTTTAAAAACCGGGGAGCTGTTTTTT
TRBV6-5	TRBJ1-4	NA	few	CASSYRGGEKLFF	TGTGCCAGCAGTTACAGGGGAGGAGAAAAACTGTTTTTT
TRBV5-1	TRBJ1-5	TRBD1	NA	CASSYGQGQPQHF	TGCGCCAGCAGCTACGGACAGGGACAGCCCCAGCATTTT
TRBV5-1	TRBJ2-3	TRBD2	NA	CASSFGTSPSSFTDTQYF	TGCGCCAGCAGCTTCGGGACTAGCCCCAGTTCTTTTACAGATACGCAGTATTTT
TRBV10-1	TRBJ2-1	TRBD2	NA	CANPTSGGTYNEQFF	TGCGCCAACCCGACTAGCGGGGGGACCTACAATGAGCAGTTCTTC
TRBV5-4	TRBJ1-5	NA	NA	CASSLGGGPNQPQHF	TGTGCCAGCAGCTTGGGCGGGGGCCCAAATCAGCCCCAGCATTTT
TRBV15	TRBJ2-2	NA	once	CATSPSYTGELFF	TGTGCCACCAGCCCTAGCTACACCGGGGAGCTGTTTTTT
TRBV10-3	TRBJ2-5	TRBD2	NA	CAISEGGGYQETQYF	TGTGCCATCAGTGAGGGCGGGGGGTACCAAGAGACCCAGTACTTC
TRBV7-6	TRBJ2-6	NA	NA	CASSLGGSGANVLTF	TGTGCCAGCAGCTTGGGAGGCTCTGGGGCCAACGTCCTGACTTTC
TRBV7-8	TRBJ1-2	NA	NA	CASSPGIGGYGYTF	TGTGCCAGCAGCCCCGGAATCGGGGGCTATGGCTACACCTTC
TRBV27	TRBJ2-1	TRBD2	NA	CASSEREGMDEQFF	TGTGCCAGCAGTGAGCGGGAGGGAATGGATGAGCAGTTCTTC
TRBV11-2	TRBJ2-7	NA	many	CASSHSYEQYF	TGTGCCAGCAGCCACTCCTACGAGCAGTACTTC
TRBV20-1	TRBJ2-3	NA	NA	CSASVGGGADTQYF	TGCAGTGCTAGTGTGGGAGGGGGGGCAGATACGCAGTATTTT
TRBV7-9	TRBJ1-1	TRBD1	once	CASSALQGVGTEAFF	TGTGCCAGCAGCGCGTTACAGGGGGTGGGCACTGAAGCTTTCTTT
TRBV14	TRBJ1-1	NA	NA	CASSQDRNTEAFF	TGTGCCAGCAGCCAAGACAGGAACACTGAAGCTTTCTTT
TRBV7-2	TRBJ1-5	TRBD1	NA	CASSSGQGEGQPQHF	TGTGCCAGCAGCTCGGGACAGGGGGAGGGTCAGCCCCAGCATTTT
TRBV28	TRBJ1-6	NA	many	CASSFAGAASPLHF	TGTGCCAGCAGTTTTGCAGGGGCCGCCTCACCCCTCCACTTT
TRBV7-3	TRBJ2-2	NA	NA	CASSFMNTGELFF	TGTGCCAGCAGCTTCATGAACACCGGGGAGCTGTTTTTT
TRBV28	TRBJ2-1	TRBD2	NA	CASRSGAGGVEQFF	TGTGCCAGCCGAAGTGGAGCGGGAGGGGTCGAGCAGTTCTTC
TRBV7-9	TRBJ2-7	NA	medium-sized	CASGTGKPYEQYF	TGTGCCAGCGGTACGGGGAAGCCCTACGAGCAGTACTTC
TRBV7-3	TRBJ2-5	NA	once	CASSLLGLGLETQYF	TGTGCCAGCAGCTTATTAGGTTTGGGGCTCGAGACCCAGTACTTC
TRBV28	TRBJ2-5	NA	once	CASSRKVAGETQYF	TGTGCCAGCAGTCGTAAGGTGGCGGGAGAGACCCAGTACTTC
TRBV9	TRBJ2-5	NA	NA	CASSRNYREETQYF	TGTGCCAGCAGCCGAAATTACAGGGAAGAGACCCAGTACTTC
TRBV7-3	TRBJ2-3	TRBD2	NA	CASSLSLAGSTDTQYF	TGTGCCAGCAGCTTATCTCTAGCGGGGAGCACAGATACACAGTATTTT
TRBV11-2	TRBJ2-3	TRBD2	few	CASSPSGVTDTQYF	TGTGCCAGCAGCCCAAGCGGGGTCACAGATACGCAGTATTTT
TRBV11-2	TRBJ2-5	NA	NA	CASSFSAGQETQYF	TGTGCCAGCAGCTTTTCGGCGGGACAAGAGACCCAGTACTTC
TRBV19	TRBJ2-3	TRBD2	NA	CASSIERGLAGDTQYF	TGTGCCAGTAGTATAGAGAGAGGACTAGCGGGAGATACGCAGTATTTT
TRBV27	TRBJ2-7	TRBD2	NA	CASSRGTTSYEQYF	TGTGCCAGCAGTCGTGGGACTACCTCCTACGAGCAGTACTTC
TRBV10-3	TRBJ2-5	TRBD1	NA	CATGTGDQETQYF	TGTGCCACCGGGACAGGGGACCAGGAGACCCAGTACTTC
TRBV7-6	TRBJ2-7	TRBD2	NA	CASSPHPRVASGAYEQYF	TGTGCCAGCAGCCCTCACCCACGCGTGGCTAGCGGGGCCTACGAGCAGTACTTC
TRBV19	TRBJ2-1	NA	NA	CASSIAAASYNEQFF	TGTGCCAGTAGTATTGCGGCAGCCTCCTACAATGAGCAGTTCTTC
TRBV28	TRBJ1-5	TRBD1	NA	CASSLDRDQPQHF	TGTGCCAGCAGTTTGGACAGGGACCAGCCCCAGCATTTT
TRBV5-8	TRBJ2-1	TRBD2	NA	CASSQRLAVYNEQFF	TGTGCCAGCAGCCAAAGACTAGCGGTTTACAATGAGCAGTTCTTC
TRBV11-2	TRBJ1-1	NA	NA	CASSHSRGTEAFF	TGTGCCAGCAGCCACAGCAGGGGAACTGAAGCTTTCTTT
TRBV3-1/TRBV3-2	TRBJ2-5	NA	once	CASSQRDTPQETQYF	TGTGCCAGCAGCCAGCGTGACACGCCACAAGAGACCCAGTACTTC
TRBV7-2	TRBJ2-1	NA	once	CASSSQQGDEQFF	TGTGCCAGCAGCTCCCAACAGGGCGATGAGCAGTTCTTC
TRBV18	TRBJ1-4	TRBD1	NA	CASSQVPGTGNEKLFF	TGTGCCAGCTCACAGGTCCCGGGGACAGGGAATGAAAAACTGTTTTTT
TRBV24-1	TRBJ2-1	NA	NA	CATSEISTGQLFF	TGTGCCACCAGTGAAATTTCGACGGGACAATTGTTCTTC
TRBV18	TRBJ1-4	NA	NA	CASSPRVQRGTNEKLFF	TGTGCCAGCTCACCAAGGGTCCAAAGGGGAACTAATGAAAAACTGTTTTTT
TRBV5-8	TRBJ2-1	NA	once	CASRRLNEQFF	TGTGCCAGCAGGCGGTTGAATGAGCAGTTCTTC
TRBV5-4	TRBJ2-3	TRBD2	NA	CASSLAQRGADTQYF	TGTGCCAGCAGCTTGGCCCAGCGGGGTGCAGATACGCAGTATTTT
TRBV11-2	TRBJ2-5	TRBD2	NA	CASSLAGGSLETQYF	TGTGCCAGCAGCTTAGCGGGGGGTTCATTAGAGACCCAGTACTTC
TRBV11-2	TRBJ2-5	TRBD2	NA	CASSLDLAGGQETQYF	TGTGCCAGCAGCTTAGATCTAGCGGGGGGCCAAGAGACCCAGTACTTC